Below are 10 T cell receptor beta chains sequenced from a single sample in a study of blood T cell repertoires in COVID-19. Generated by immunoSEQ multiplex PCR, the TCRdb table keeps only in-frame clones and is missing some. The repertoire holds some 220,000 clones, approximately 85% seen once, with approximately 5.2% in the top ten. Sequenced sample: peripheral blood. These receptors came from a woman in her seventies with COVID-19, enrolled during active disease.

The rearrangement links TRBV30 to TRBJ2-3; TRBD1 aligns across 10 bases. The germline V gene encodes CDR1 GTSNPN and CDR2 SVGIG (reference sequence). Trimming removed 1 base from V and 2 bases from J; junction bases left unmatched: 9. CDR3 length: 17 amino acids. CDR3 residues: CAWSGEGTGVLTDTQYF. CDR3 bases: TGTGCCTGGAGTGGGGAGGGGACAGGGGTACTCACAGATACGCAGTATTTT.

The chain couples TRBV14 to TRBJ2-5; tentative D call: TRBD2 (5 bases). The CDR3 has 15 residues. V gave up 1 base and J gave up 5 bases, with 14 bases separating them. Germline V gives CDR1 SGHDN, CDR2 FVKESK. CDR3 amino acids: CASSQAGRGTETQYF. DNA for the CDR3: TGTGCCAGCAGCCAAGCCGGCCGGGGTACGGAGACCCAGTACTTC.

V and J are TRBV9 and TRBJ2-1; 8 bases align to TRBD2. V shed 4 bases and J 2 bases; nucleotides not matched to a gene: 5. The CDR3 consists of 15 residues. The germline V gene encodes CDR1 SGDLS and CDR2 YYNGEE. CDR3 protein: CASSSSSGPYNEQFF. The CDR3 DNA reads TGTGCCAGCAGCTCCTCTAGCGGGCCCTACAATGAGCAGTTCTTC. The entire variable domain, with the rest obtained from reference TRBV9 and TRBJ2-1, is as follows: DSGVTQTPKHLITATGQRVTLRCSPRSGDLSVYWYQQSLDQGLQFLIQYYNGEERAKGNILERFSAQQFPDLHSELNLSSLELGDSALYFCASSSSSGPYNEQFFGPGTRLTVL.

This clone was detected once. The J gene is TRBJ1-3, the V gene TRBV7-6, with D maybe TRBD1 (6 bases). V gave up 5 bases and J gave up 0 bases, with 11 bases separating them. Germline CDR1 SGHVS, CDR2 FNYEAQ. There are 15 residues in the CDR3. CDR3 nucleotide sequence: TGTGCCAGCAGCCCAGGACAGAGCTCTGGAAACACCATATATTTT. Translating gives CASSPGQSSGNTIYF.

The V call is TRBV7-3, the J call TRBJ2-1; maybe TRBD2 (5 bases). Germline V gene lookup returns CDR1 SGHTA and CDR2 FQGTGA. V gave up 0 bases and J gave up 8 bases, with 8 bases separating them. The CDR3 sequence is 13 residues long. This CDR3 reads CASSLTREDEQFF. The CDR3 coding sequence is TGTGCCAGCAGCTTAACGAGGGAAGATGAGCAGTTCTTC.

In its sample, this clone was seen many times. This CDR3 reads CASSLELAGYEQYF. CDR3 in DNA: TGTGCCAGCAGCTTGGAACTAGCGGGTTACGAGCAGTACTTC. The chain links TRBV5-4 to TRBJ2-7; TRBD2 aligns across 9 bases. Per the germline V gene, CDR1 is SGHNT and CDR2 is YYREEE (reference sequence). V trimming: 0 bases; J trimming: 4 bases; junction bases outside the gene matches: 2. CDR3 length: 14 amino acids.

CDR3 in amino acids: CASSYGQGAGKLFF. The DNA for the CDR3 is TGTGCCAGCAGTTACGGGCAGGGGGCGGGAAAACTGTTTTTT. The V and J genes are TRBV6-5 and TRBJ1-4; 8 bases are shared with TRBD1. The germline V gene encodes CDR1 MNHEY and CDR2 SVGAGI. The V segment lost 2 bases and the J segment 10 bases; nucleotides outside the gene matches: 6. The CDR3 length is 14 residues.

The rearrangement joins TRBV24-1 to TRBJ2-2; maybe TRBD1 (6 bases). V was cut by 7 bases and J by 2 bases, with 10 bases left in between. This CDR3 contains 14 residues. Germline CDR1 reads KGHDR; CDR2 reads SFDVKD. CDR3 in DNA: TGTGCCACCAGACAGGGAACCAACACCGGGGAGCTGTTTTTT. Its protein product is CATRQGTNTGELFF.

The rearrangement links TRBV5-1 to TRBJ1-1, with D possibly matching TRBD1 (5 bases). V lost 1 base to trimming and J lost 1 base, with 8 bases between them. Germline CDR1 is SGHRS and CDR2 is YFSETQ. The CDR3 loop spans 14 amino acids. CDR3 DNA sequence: TGCGCCAGCAGCTTGTATAGGGGGAACACTGAAGCTTTCTTT. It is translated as CASSLYRGNTEAFF.

The CDR3 region is CASSARTPRRSGYTF. The CDR3 DNA follows: TGTGCCAGTAGTGCCAGGACACCCCGTAGAAGTGGCTACACCTTC. The V gene is TRBV19, the J gene TRBJ1-2; the D gene is possibly TRBD1 (5 bases). The germline V gene encodes CDR1 LNHDA and CDR2 SQIVND (reference sequence). The CDR3 is 15 residues long. Trimming cost V 5 bases and J 7 bases, with 20 bases left between them.